Sequencing of this T cell receptor (beta chain) was carried out in a study of beta chain features in type 1 diabetes. Overall study context: Across every sample, roughly 100 million sorted cells were examined in total. Findings of the study overall: PCR may have favored shorter templates equally in patients and controls. Within each of all four CD4+ subsets, Type 1 diabetes patients had TCRB CDR3s that were moderately but significantly shorter.

On this clone: Its matching antigen is unknown.

Germline-derived CDR1 and CDR2 are SGHTA and FQGNSA. Trimming removed 5 bases from V and 6 bases from J; junction bases left unmatched: 11. The CDR3 consists of 18 residues. Every isolated RNA sample was fully reverse transcribed, so sequencing captured expressed TCRB transcripts. Clones were sequenced by immunoSEQ multiplex PCR, and TCRdb holds only the in-frame ones, with some missing. This sample carries hundreds of thousands of clones, 15% to 18% of them seen once, and the ten largest clones take about 0.097%. This sequence originates from a man in his late teens or twenties in good health. Sample: naive CD4+ T cells from blood. This chain uses TRBV7-2 with TRBJ2-2; 14 positions agree with TRBD2. Written as DNA, the CDR3 is TGTGCCAGCAGCCCGCGACTAGCGGGAGGGCTTGGGGCCGGGGAGCTGTTTTTT. Its translation: CASSPRLAGGLGAGELFF. Filled out from reference TRBV7-2 and TRBJ2-2, the complete variable domain reads GAGVSQSPSNKVTEKGKDVELRCDPISGHTALYWYRQSLGQGLEFLIYFQGNSAPDKSGLPSDRFSAERTGGSVSTLTIQRTQQEDSAVYLCASSPRLAGGLGAGELFFGEGSRLTVL.